This TCR beta chain was captured by sequencing in a study of shared clonotypes between healthy human individuals. Notes on the study in general: Researchers sampled blood only, noting tissue repertoires likely differ.

This CDR3 comprises 14 residues. Germline CDR1 reads SGHVS; CDR2 reads FQNEAQ. V gave up 5 bases and J gave up 2 bases, with 12 bases separating them. Researchers ran the assay at a deep level. Original handling: There were no quality scores in the junction-only immunoSEQ sequences, so filtering differed. TCRdb's copy holds only in-frame clones and misses some; the assay was immunoSEQ multiplex PCR. V and J calls plus clone size are reproduced from that table; the DNA served to infer D and trimming. The data show approximately 2,200,000 clones, under 95% seen once. Positive CCR7 selection of CD45RO-negative cells yielded the naive CD8 cells, and terminally differentiated effector memory CD45RA+ cells were excluded. About this clone itself: Its antigen is unidentified.

This receptor was taken from a man aged 18 to 30 in good health. Some clones in this sample may be carry-over from other donors' samples. The sample consisted of naive CD8+ T cells from PBMCs. The rearrangement links TRBV7-8 to TRBJ1-1; D unresolved. DNA for the CDR3: TGTGCCAGCAGCCCCCGGAATATTAACACTGAAGCTTTCTTT. It specifies CASSPRNINTEAFF.